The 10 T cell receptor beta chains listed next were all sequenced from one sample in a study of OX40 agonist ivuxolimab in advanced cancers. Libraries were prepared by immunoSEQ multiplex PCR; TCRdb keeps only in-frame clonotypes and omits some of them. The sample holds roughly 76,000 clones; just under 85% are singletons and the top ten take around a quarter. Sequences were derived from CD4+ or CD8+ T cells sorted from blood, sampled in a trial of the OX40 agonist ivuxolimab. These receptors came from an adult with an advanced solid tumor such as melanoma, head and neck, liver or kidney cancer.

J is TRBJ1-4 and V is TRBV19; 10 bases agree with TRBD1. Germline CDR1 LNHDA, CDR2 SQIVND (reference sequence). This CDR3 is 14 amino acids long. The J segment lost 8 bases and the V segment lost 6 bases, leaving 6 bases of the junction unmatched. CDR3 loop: CASSDRGLGEKLFF. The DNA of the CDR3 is TGTGCCAGTAGCGACAGGGGGCTAGGAGAAAAACTGTTTTTT.

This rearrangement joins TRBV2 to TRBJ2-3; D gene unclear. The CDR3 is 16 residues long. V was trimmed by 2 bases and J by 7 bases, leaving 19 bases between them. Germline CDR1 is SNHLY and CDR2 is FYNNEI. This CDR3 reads CASSESPGMVENTQYF. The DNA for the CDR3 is TGTGCCAGCAGTGAATCCCCAGGAATGGTAGAAAATACGCAGTATTTT. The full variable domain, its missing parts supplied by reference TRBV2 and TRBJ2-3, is EPEVTQTPSHQVTQMGQEVILRCVPISNHLYFYWYRQILGQKVEFLVSFYNNEISEKSEIFDDQFSVERPDGSNFTLKIRSTKLEDSAMYFCASSESPGMVENTQYFGPGTRLTVL.

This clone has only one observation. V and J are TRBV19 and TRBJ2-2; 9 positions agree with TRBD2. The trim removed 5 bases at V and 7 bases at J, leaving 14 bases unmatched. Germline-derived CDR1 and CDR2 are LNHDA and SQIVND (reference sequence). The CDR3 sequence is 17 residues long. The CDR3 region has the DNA TGTGCCAGTAGTCTTAAAGGTAGCGGGAGTTACGGCGGGGAGCTGTTTTTT. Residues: CASSLKGSGSYGGELFF.

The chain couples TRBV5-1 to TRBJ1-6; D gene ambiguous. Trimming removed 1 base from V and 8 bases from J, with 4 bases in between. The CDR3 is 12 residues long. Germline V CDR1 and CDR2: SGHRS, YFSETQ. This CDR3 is CASSLRDSPLHF. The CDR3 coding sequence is TGCGCCAGCAGCTTGAGGGATTCACCCCTCCACTTT.

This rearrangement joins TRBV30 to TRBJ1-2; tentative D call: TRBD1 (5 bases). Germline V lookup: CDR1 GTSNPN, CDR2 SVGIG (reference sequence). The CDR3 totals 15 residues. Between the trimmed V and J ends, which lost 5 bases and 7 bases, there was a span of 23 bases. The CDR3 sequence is CAWDPLGGASGGYTF. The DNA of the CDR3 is TGTGCCTGGGATCCCTTGGGGGGAGCATCGGGTGGCTACACCTTC.

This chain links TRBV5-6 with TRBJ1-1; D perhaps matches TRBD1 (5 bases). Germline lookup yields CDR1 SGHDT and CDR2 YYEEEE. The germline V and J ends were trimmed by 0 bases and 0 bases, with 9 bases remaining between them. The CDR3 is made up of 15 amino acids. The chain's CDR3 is CASSLGGPLNTEAFF. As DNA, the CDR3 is TGTGCCAGCAGCTTGGGGGGACCCTTGAACACTGAAGCTTTCTTT.

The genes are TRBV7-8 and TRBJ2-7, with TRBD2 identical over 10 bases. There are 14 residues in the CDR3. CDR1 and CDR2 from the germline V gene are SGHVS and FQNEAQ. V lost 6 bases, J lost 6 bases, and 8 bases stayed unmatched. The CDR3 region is CASRPSGGRREQYF. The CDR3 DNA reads TGTGCCAGCAGACCTAGCGGGGGACGTCGCGAGCAGTACTTC.

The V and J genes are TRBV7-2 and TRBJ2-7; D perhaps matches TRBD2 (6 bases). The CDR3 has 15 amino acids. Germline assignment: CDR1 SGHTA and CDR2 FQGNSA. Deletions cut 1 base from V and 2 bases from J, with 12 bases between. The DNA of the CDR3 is TGTGCCAGCAGCTTAGTTTGGCGGGGTGCCTACGAGCAGTACTTC. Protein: CASSLVWRGAYEQYF.

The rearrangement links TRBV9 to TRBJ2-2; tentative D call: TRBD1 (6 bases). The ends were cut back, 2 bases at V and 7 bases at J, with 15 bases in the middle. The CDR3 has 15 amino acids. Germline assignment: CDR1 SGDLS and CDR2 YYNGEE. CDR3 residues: CASSVEDTGLGELFF. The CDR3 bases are TGTGCCAGCAGCGTGGAGGACACAGGGCTCGGGGAGCTGTTTTTT.

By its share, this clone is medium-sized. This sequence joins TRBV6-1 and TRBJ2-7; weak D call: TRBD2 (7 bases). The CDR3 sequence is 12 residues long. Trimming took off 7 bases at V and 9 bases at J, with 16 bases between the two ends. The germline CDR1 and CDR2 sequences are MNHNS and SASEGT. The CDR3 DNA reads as TGTGCCAGCACGACCGAAAGGGGGGGGCAGTACTTC. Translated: CASTTERGGQYF.